This is a list of T cell receptor beta chains from one sample in a study of CD8+ T cells in alopecia areata. Assay used: immunoSEQ multiplex PCR; TCRdb lists only in-frame clones, some missing. The data hold some 170,000 clones, with less than 75% observed a single time. This sample comprised CD4+ T cells sorted from blood, obtained between weeks 55 and 70, from a patient treated with tofacitinib. These receptors originate from a human donor with alopecia areata. The CDR3 runs from the conserved cysteine through the conserved F or W. Expanded clones get a size class; other rows say once, few or many, or leave the size out.

clone_size: few; j_call: TRBJ2-1; v_call: TRBV5-4; cdr3_aa: CASSSPALAGGTYNEQFF
clone_size: .; j_call: TRBJ2-3; v_call: TRBV2; cdr3_aa: CASSPGTAPLETDTQYF
clone_size: .; j_call: TRBJ1-1; v_call: TRBV7-9; cdr3_aa: CASSKGGRNTEAFF
clone_size: .; j_call: TRBJ1-2; v_call: TRBV5-4; cdr3_aa: CASSLEVAIANYGYTF
clone_size: .; j_call: TRBJ2-7; v_call: TRBV15; cdr3_aa: CATSSTGNPYEQYF
clone_size: few; j_call: TRBJ1-6; v_call: TRBV19; cdr3_aa: CASKGLGNSPLHF
clone_size: once; j_call: TRBJ2-2; v_call: TRBV29-1; cdr3_aa: CSVTGAGELFF
clone_size: once; j_call: TRBJ1-6; v_call: TRBV4-1; cdr3_aa: CASSRRSVELNSPLHF
clone_size: .; j_call: TRBJ2-7; v_call: TRBV25-1; cdr3_aa: CASSESSGGAEYEQYF
clone_size: .; j_call: TRBJ2-6; v_call: TRBV15; cdr3_aa: CATSRAYGRGSGANVLTF
clone_size: .; j_call: TRBJ2-2; v_call: TRBV7-9; cdr3_aa: CASSNRDRANTGELFF
clone_size: few; j_call: TRBJ2-7; v_call: TRBV23-1; cdr3_aa: CASPFHRQVAYEQYF
clone_size: few; j_call: TRBJ2-3; v_call: TRBV29-1; cdr3_aa: CSVKAGGPVLRYF
clone_size: .; j_call: TRBJ2-7; v_call: TRBV15; cdr3_aa: CATSRDPLNYEQYF
clone_size: .; j_call: TRBJ2-4; v_call: TRBV7-9; cdr3_aa: CASSLGKAKNIQYF
clone_size: few; j_call: TRBJ2-4; v_call: TRBV6-5; cdr3_aa: CASSYSVQAQNIQYF
clone_size: .; j_call: TRBJ1-1; v_call: TRBV4-1; cdr3_aa: CASSLRTGGYTEAFF
clone_size: .; j_call: TRBJ1-1; v_call: TRBV18; cdr3_aa: CASSPPQRSGEAFF
clone_size: .; j_call: TRBJ2-5; v_call: TRBV7-7; cdr3_aa: CASSLGGTDKETQYF
clone_size: .; j_call: TRBJ2-7; v_call: TRBV25-1; cdr3_aa: CASSDRVLNPRQYF
clone_size: .; j_call: TRBJ2-2; v_call: TRBV4-1; cdr3_aa: CASSQAKDSVRGRITGELFF
clone_size: .; j_call: TRBJ1-5; v_call: TRBV5-1; cdr3_aa: CASSVGQGDQPQHF
clone_size: .; j_call: TRBJ2-7; v_call: TRBV5-6; cdr3_aa: CASSKGQGWYEQYF
clone_size: .; j_call: TRBJ1-1; v_call: TRBV30; cdr3_aa: CAWSVWDRGTEAFF
clone_size: .; j_call: TRBJ1-4; v_call: TRBV5-1; cdr3_aa: CASSFSRGQNEKLFF
clone_size: .; j_call: TRBJ2-3; v_call: TRBV14; cdr3_aa: CASRRQGNTDTQYF
clone_size: .; j_call: TRBJ2-5; v_call: TRBV29-1; cdr3_aa: CSVLPPASGETQYF
clone_size: .; j_call: TRBJ1-4; v_call: TRBV29-1; cdr3_aa: CSVEDPGDEKLFF